This T cell receptor beta chain was obtained from a study of beta chain features in type 1 diabetes. Points from the study as a whole: Naive, central memory and Treg TCRB repertoires seemed to resemble each other more closely in patients than they did in healthy donors. All four CD4+ subsets from Type 1 diabetes patients carried moderately but significantly shorter TCRB CDR3s.

This CDR3 is built from 15 residues. In germline, CDR1 is PRHDT, CDR2 FYEKMQ (reference sequence). Germline trimming cut 4 bases from V and 3 bases from J; bases unmatched to any gene: 9. The investigators reverse transcribed all of the isolated RNA, so they sequenced expressed TCRB transcripts. Clones were sequenced by immunoSEQ multiplex PCR, and TCRdb holds only the in-frame ones, with some missing. This sample has under 300,000 clones; approximately 16% occur once, and the top ten carry about 0.078%. A note on this clone: Its specificity is not known.

The receptor's source is a man aged 25 to 45 with type 1 diabetes. Material: naive CD4+ T cells from blood. The genes are TRBV13 and TRBJ2-7; 7 bases align to TRBD2. The CDR3 DNA reads as TGTGCCAGCAGCTCCCTATCGGGAGGTAACTACGAGCAGTACTTC. Residues: CASSSLSGGNYEQYF.